This passage covers 30 T cell receptor beta chains from one sample sequenced in a study of cytomegalovirus exposure and HLA in healthy donors. PCR used 60 Vbeta primers and 13 Jbeta primers. Here immunoSEQ multiplex PCR was the method, and the copy in TCRdb shows in-frame clones only, minus some. The sample lists about 130,000 clones, 81% seen once, with 0.6% to 0.7% in the top ten. Material for sequencing was PBMCs. All receptors come from a young man in good health and CMV-seronegative.

The V gene is TRBV28, the J gene TRBJ2-5; 8 nucleotides match TRBD1. Germline assignment: CDR1 MDHEN and CDR2 SYDVKM. The junction had 14 bases not matched to a gene; V was cut back by 6 bases and J by 5 bases. CDR3 length: 16 amino acids. This CDR3 reads CASRQDRQGIGETQYF. Written as DNA, the CDR3 is TGTGCCAGCAGACAGGACCGACAGGGGATAGGGGAGACCCAGTACTTC.

The V call is TRBV11-3, the J call TRBJ2-1, with TRBD1 matching 10 bases. This CDR3 spans 16 amino acids. Germline assignment: CDR1 SGHNT and CDR2 YENEEA. V lost 0 bases and J lost 6; bases outside the gene matches: 5. The CDR3 is CASSLEGTGAINEQFF. CDR3 DNA sequence: TGTGCCAGCAGCTTAGAGGGGACAGGGGCGATCAATGAGCAGTTCTTC.

The chain employs TRBV4-1 and TRBJ1-6; no definite D call. The V gene lost 1 base and the J gene lost 6 bases, with 7 bases spanning the gap. The germline CDR1 and CDR2 sequences are MGHRA and YSYEKL. The CDR3 has 14 residues. The CDR3 region is CASSQVSSNSPLHF. The DNA of the CDR3 is TGCGCCAGCAGCCAAGTCTCGTCTAATTCACCCCTCCACTTT.

J is TRBJ1-2 and V is TRBV29-1, with TRBD1 identical over 9 bases. The V gene end was trimmed by 4 bases and the J gene end by 8 bases; junction bases not matched to a gene: 2. This CDR3 spans 11 amino acids. Germline-derived CDR1 and CDR2 are SQVTM and ANQGSEA. Here the CDR3 DNA reads TGCAGCGTTGGGACAGGGGCCGGCTACACCTTC. Protein product: CSVGTGAGYTF.

The chain couples TRBV15 to TRBJ2-2; 10 bases agree with TRBD1. CDR3 length: 16 amino acids. Unmatched junction bases numbered 3, after V lost 5 bases and J lost 0 bases. CDR1 LNHNV and CDR2 YYDKDF come from the germline V gene (reference sequence). CDR3 region: CATSPGQGANTGELFF. CDR3 DNA sequence: TGTGCCACCAGCCCCGGACAGGGGGCGAACACCGGGGAGCTGTTTTTT.

The V and J genes are TRBV6-1 and TRBJ2-2, with TRBD2 as a possible D gene (7 bases). V lost 7 bases to trimming and J lost 1 base, with 13 bases between them. The CDR3 is 15 residues long. Germline V gene lookup returns CDR1 MNHNS and CDR2 SASEGT. Here the CDR3 DNA reads TGTGCCAGCATTAGGGGGGGCGTGAACACCGGGGAGCTGTTTTTT. Protein: CASIRGGVNTGELFF.

This clone has more than one count but fewer than ten. The chain has TRBV6-5 and TRBJ1-2, with no clear D. Germline loops: CDR1 MNHEY, CDR2 SVGAGI. Trimming took 2 bases from V and 2 from J, leaving 6 bases between them. CDR3 length equals 13 residues. The CDR3 loop reads CASSYAGNYGYTF. The CDR3 DNA is TGTGCCAGCAGTTACGCAGGAAACTATGGCTACACCTTC.

The CDR3 is CASSQDGVRTGKQYF. CDR3 DNA sequence: TGCGCCAGCAGCCAAGATGGGGTCAGGACAGGGAAACAGTATTTT. J is TRBJ2-3 and V is TRBV4-3; 8 bases are a match to TRBD1. V was clipped by 0 bases and J by 12 bases; unmatched bases: 11. Germline CDR1 is LGHNA and CDR2 is YSLEER. The CDR3 runs 15 residues.

This CDR3 reads CASSQDGTGRIDTQYF. CDR3 coding DNA: TGCGCCAGCAGCCAAGACGGGACAGGGCGTATAGATACGCAGTATTTT. This rearrangement joins TRBV4-3 to TRBJ2-3, with 9 bases identical to TRBD1. CDR3 length equals 16 residues. The V and J ends lost 0 bases and 5 bases, in that order; junction bases with no gene match: 6. Germline V gene data show CDR1 as LGHNA and CDR2 as YSLEER.

V usage is TRBV30 and J usage is TRBJ2-1; 12 bases map to TRBD2. There are 16 residues in the CDR3. The V segment lost 4 bases and the J segment 4 bases; nucleotides outside the gene matches: 8. Per germline, CDR1 GTSNPN and CDR2 SVGIG (reference sequence). The CDR3, as DNA: TGTGCCTGGAACAGGCTAGCGGGGGGGCCGTACAATGAGCAGTTCTTC. Its translation: CAWNRLAGGPYNEQFF.

On this clone: The junction departs from germline at one end; a sequencing error may be responsible. The chain employs TRBV29-1 and TRBJ1-2; D unresolved. The CDR3 is 12 residues long. Germline V gene data show CDR1 as SQVTM and CDR2 as ANQGSEA. The CDR3 DNA is TGCAGCGTTCTTGTTTCATCTTATGGCTGCACCTTC. It encodes CSVLVSSYGCTF. Full variable domain (remainder filled in from reference TRBV29-1 and TRBJ1-2): SAVISQKPSRDICQRGTSLTIQCQVDSQVTMMFWYRQQPGQSLTLIATANQGSEATYESGFVIDKFPISRPNLTFSTLTVSNMSPEDSSIYLCSVLVSSYGCTFGSGTRLTVV.

J is TRBJ2-5 and V is TRBV6-5, with 10 bases matching TRBD1. The CDR3 covers 15 residues. CDR1 and CDR2 (germline): MNHEY, SVGAGI. Trimming cost V 5 bases and J 7 bases; bases outside gene matches: 10. The CDR3 DNA sequence: TGTGCCAGCAGTACGGGACAGGGGCCCTGGGGGACCCAGTACTTC. Translating gives CASSTGQGPWGTQYF.

This clone was observed a handful of times. This CDR3 reads CASSFTLGTHTYYEQYF. As DNA, the CDR3 is TGTGCCAGCAGCTTTACCCTCGGGACACACACTTACTACGAGCAGTACTTC. This chain joins TRBV5-4 and TRBJ2-7; tentatively, D is TRBD1 (6 bases). Germline assignment: CDR1 SGHNT and CDR2 YYREEE (reference sequence). CDR3 length: 17 amino acids. With 2 bases removed from V and 3 bases from J, the gap between germline ends came to 21 bases.

The chain employs TRBV15 and TRBJ2-1, with a tentative D call TRBD2 (6 bases). The germline V and J ends were trimmed by 0 bases and 3 bases, with 12 bases remaining between them. CDR1 is LNHNV, CDR2 YYDKDF, per germline (reference sequence). The CDR3 runs 16 residues. The CDR3 here is CATSRDSGVFYNEQFF. CDR3 sequence (DNA): TGTGCCACCAGCAGAGATTCGGGGGTTTTCTACAATGAGCAGTTCTTC.

The chain joins TRBV6-6 to TRBJ1-2; 9 nucleotides align to TRBD1. The CDR3 loop spans 15 amino acids. CDR1 MNHNY and CDR2 SVGAGI come from the germline V gene (reference sequence). The ends lost 5 bases at V and 4 bases at J; junction bases unmatched: 8. CDR3 sequence: CASSHTGTGSYGYTF. For the CDR3, the DNA is TGTGCCAGCAGTCACACCGGGACAGGGTCCTATGGCTACACCTTC.

V usage is TRBV15 and J usage is TRBJ2-7; 8 nucleotides align to TRBD1. This CDR3 has 14 amino acids. The germline CDR1 and CDR2 sequences are LNHNV and YYDKDF (reference sequence). The ends lost 0 bases at V and 6 bases at J; junction bases unmatched: 4. DNA for the CDR3: TGTGCCACCAGCAGAGATCGGCAGGGGGCCGAGCAGTACTTC. This gives the protein CATSRDRQGAEQYF.

This clone was detected a few times. The V call is TRBV6-5, the J call TRBJ2-1; a weak D match, TRBD1 (5 bases). The CDR3 sequence is 15 residues long. Germline loops: CDR1 MNHEY, CDR2 SVGAGI. V was shortened by 2 bases and J by 0 bases, with 8 bases between the two germline ends. CDR3 DNA: TGTGCCAGCAGTTACGACAGTAGCTCCTACAATGAGCAGTTCTTC. Translation gives CASSYDSSSYNEQFF.

The rearrangement joins TRBV7-2 to TRBJ2-7; 8 bases line up with TRBD2. Germline lookup yields CDR1 SGHTA and CDR2 FQGNSA. With 4 bases clipped from V and 7 bases from J, the junction kept 12 bases outside the gene matches. The CDR3 is 15 amino acids. CDR3 DNA sequence: TGTGCCAGCAGCTCCTCCTCCGGGGGGGGGTGGGAGCAGTACTTC. Protein sequence: CASSSSSGGGWEQYF.

The sample holds a few counts of this clone. The J gene is TRBJ1-5, the V gene TRBV9; the D gene is possibly TRBD1 (5 bases). The CDR3 has 14 residues. Trimming took 7 bases from V and 4 from J, leaving 15 bases between them. Germline CDR1 is SGDLS and CDR2 is YYNGEE. The CDR3 region is CASGPTEVNQPQHF. DNA for the CDR3: TGTGCCAGCGGCCCGACAGAAGTAAATCAGCCCCAGCATTTT.

The V gene is TRBV30, the J gene TRBJ2-5; 8 nucleotides agree with TRBD1. The length of the CDR3 is 12 residues. Germline V gives CDR1 GTSNPN, CDR2 SVGIG (reference sequence). Losses at the gene ends were 8 bases for V and 9 bases for J; bases not matched to a gene: 11. CDR3 coding DNA: TGTGCCCAAACCCAGGGGGCCGGGGCCCAGTACTTC. This translates into CAQTQGAGAQYF.

This clone appeared a single time. This chain joins TRBV7-2 and TRBJ1-4; 7 bases align to TRBD1. Germline CDR1 and CDR2: SGHTA and FQGNSA. With V trimmed by 4 bases and J by 7 bases, 6 bases remained unmatched. The CDR3 extends over 14 amino acids. CDR3 protein: CASSSTGFREKLFF. The CDR3 DNA reads TGTGCCAGCAGCTCGACAGGGTTTCGTGAAAAACTGTTTTTT.

The chain combines TRBV5-4 with TRBJ2-3; D perhaps matches TRBD1 (5 bases). Germline CDR1 reads SGHNT; CDR2 reads YYREEE (reference sequence). The CDR3 length is 14 residues. The V gene lost 0 bases and the J gene lost 4 bases, with 9 bases spanning the gap. For the CDR3, the DNA is TGTGCCAGCAGCTTGGACAGGAGTGCAGATACGCAGTATTTT. Its translation is CASSLDRSADTQYF.

This sequence joins TRBV28 and TRBJ1-1; the D gene is possibly TRBD1 (5 bases). This CDR3 has 15 residues. The V end lost 6 bases, the J end lost 3 bases, and 17 bases lay between the germline ends. In germline, CDR1 is MDHEN, CDR2 SYDVKM. CDR3 residues: CASSLGGLRYTEAFF. The CDR3 nucleotides read TGTGCCAGCAGCTTGGGGGGTCTACGGTACACTGAAGCTTTCTTT.

This clone was found a few times. This chain joins TRBV5-6 and TRBJ1-5; D may be TRBD1 (6 bases). The germline V and J ends were trimmed by 4 bases and 9 bases, with 20 bases remaining between them. Per germline, CDR1 SGHDT and CDR2 YYEEEE. The CDR3 covers 15 residues. CDR3 sequence reads: CASSEKGTLGRPQHF. The CDR3 nucleotides are TGTGCCAGCAGCGAGAAAGGGACACTAGGACGGCCCCAGCATTTT. Full variable domain (rest looked up from reference TRBV5-6 and TRBJ1-5): DAGVTQSPTHLIKTRGQQVTLRCSPKSGHDTVSWYQQALGQGPQFIFQYYEEEERQRGNFPDRFSGHQFPNYSSELNVNALLLGDSALYLCASSEKGTLGRPQHFGDGTRLSIL.

This clone came up a few times. CDR3 amino acids: CASSTSGTGELFF. The DNA of the CDR3 is TGTGCCAGCAGTACTTCCGGGACAGGGGAGCTGTTTTTT. This chain connects TRBV28 to TRBJ2-2; tentative D call: TRBD1 (6 bases). In germline, CDR1 is MDHEN, CDR2 SYDVKM. V gave up 5 bases and J gave up 8 bases, with 12 bases separating them. The CDR3 spans 13 residues.

The chain is built from TRBV6-5 and TRBJ1-2, with D unresolved. Germline CDR1 and CDR2: MNHEY and SVGAGI. The V end was cut by 0 bases, the J end by 0 bases, with 11 bases between. CDR3 length: 16 amino acids. The CDR3 DNA follows: TGTGCCAGCAGTTACTCGATTACCACAGCTAACTATGGCTACACCTTC. It encodes CASSYSITTANYGYTF.

The chain couples TRBV10-1 to TRBJ2-1, with 7 bases that match TRBD2. There are 15 residues in the CDR3. The germline V gene has CDR1 WNHNN and CDR2 SYGVQD (reference sequence). Trimming at V came to 1 base and at J to 8 bases, leaving 8 bases not matched to a gene. The CDR3 spells CASSEFEGGKDEQFF. The CDR3 nucleotides read TGCGCCAGCAGTGAGTTTGAGGGAGGGAAGGATGAGCAGTTCTTC.

This clone was recorded a few times. The chain carries TRBV5-6 and TRBJ1-5; D gene ambiguous. Germline CDR1 SGHDT, CDR2 YYEEEE. This CDR3 is built from 14 residues. The V and J ends lost 0 bases and 7 bases respectively, with 11 bases between them. The CDR3 bases are TGTGCCAGCAGCTTGGATCCAGGAGGCCAGCCCCAGCATTTT. Its protein is CASSLDPGGQPQHF.

The V and J genes are TRBV7-6 and TRBJ2-3; 16 bases match TRBD2. This CDR3 is 18 amino acids long. Unmatched junction bases numbered 11, after V lost 5 bases and J lost 6 bases. Germline CDR1 reads SGHVS; CDR2 reads FNYEAQ. The CDR3 loop is CASSDFTGTSGGADTQYF. CDR3 coding DNA: TGTGCCAGCAGCGACTTCACCGGGACTAGCGGGGGGGCGGATACGCAGTATTTT.

This clone came up a few times. The chain joins TRBV5-1 to TRBJ1-4, with D possibly TRBD1 on 5 matching bases. Per germline, CDR1 SGHRS and CDR2 YFSETQ. CDR3 length equals 14 residues. V lost 1 base and J lost 13, with 17 bases in between. The DNA for the CDR3 is TGCGCCAGCAGCTTGTCCCAGGGTCCGGAAGGACTGTTTTTT. Protein sequence: CASSLSQGPEGLFF.